The 2 T cell receptor beta chains below were found in one sample sequenced in a study of blood T cell repertoires in COVID-19. Libraries were prepared by immunoSEQ multiplex PCR; TCRdb keeps only in-frame clonotypes and omits some of them. Of around 130,000 clones detected, approximately 80% appear once; the ten largest clones hold about 4.5%. The sample taken for sequencing was peripheral blood. The receptors stem from a woman in her 70s with acute or convalescent COVID-19.

The V and J genes are TRBV29-1 and TRBJ2-2, with D tentatively TRBD2 (6 bases). The V end lost 5 bases, the J end lost 0 bases, and 10 bases lay between the germline ends. The CDR3 extends over 14 amino acids. Per germline, CDR1 SQVTM and CDR2 ANQGSEA. CDR3 sequence reads: CSVREFANTGELFF. CDR3 coding DNA: TGCAGCGTTCGGGAGTTCGCGAACACCGGGGAGCTGTTTTTT.

This clone was recorded once. The gene calls are TRBV3-1 (or the pseudogene TRBV3-2) and TRBJ1-3; D is ambiguous. In germline, CDR1 is LGHDT, CDR2 YNNKEL (reference sequence). CDR3 length: 12 amino acids. V shed 7 bases and J shed 0 bases, with 4 bases lying between them. CDR3 residues: CASTFSGNTIYF. As DNA, the CDR3 is TGTGCCAGCACCTTCTCTGGAAACACCATATATTTT.